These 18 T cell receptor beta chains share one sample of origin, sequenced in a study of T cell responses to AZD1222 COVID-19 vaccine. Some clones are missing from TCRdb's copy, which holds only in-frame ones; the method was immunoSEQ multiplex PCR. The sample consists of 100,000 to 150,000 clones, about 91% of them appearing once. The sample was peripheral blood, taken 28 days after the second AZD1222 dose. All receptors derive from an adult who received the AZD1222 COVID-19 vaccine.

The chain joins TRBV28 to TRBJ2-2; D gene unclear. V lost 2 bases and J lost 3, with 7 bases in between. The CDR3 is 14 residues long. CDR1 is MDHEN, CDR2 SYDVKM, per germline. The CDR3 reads CASSLRRDTGELFF. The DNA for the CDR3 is TGTGCCAGCAGTTTACGCCGGGACACCGGGGAGCTGTTTTTT.

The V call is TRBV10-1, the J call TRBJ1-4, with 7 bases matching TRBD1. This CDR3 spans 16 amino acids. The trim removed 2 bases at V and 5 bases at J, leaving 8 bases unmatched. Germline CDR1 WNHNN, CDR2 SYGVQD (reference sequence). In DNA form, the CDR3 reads TGCGCCAGCAGTGAGCCTTTGGGACAGAGGAATGAAAAACTGTTTTTT. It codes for CASSEPLGQRNEKLFF.

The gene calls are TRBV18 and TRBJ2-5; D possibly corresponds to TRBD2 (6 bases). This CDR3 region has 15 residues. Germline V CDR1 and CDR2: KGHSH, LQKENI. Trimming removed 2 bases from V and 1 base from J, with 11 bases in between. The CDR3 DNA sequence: TGTGCCAGCTCACCAATGGCGGGGACCCAAGAGACCCAGTACTTC. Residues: CASSPMAGTQETQYF. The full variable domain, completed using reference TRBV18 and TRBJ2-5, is NAGVMQNPRHLVRRRGQEARLRCSPMKGHSHVYWYRQLPEEGLKFMVYLQKENIIDESGMPKERFSAEFPKEGPSILRIQQVVRGDSAAYFCASSPMAGTQETQYFGPGTRLLVL.

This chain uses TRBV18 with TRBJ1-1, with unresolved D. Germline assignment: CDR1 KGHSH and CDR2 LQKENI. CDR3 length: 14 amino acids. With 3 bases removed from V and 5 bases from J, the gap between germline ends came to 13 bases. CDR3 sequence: CASSPEARVTEAFF. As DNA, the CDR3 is TGTGCCAGCTCACCGGAGGCTCGGGTTACTGAAGCTTTCTTT.

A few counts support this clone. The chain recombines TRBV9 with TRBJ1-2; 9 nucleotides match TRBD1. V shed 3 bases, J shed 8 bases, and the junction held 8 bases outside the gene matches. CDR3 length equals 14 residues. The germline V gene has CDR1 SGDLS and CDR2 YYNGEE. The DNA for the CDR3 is TGTGCCAGCAGCGCCCGGACAGGGGAGAGCGGCTACACCTTC. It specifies CASSARTGESGYTF.

CDR3 region: CASSITRGGRENQPQHF. The CDR3 DNA is TGTGCCAGTAGTATCACCCGAGGGGGAAGAGAGAATCAGCCCCAGCATTTT. The rearrangement joins TRBV19 to TRBJ1-5, with a possible D match to TRBD1 (6 bases). CDR1 and CDR2 from the germline V gene are LNHDA and SQIVND (reference sequence). The length of the CDR3 is 17 residues. The germline V and J ends were trimmed by 3 bases and 4 bases, with 19 bases remaining between them.

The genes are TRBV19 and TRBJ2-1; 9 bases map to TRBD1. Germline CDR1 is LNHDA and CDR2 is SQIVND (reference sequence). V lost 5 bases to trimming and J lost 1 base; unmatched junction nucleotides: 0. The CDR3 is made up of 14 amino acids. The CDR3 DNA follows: TGTGCCAGTAGTGACAGGGGGTCCTACAATGAGCAGTTCTTC. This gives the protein CASSDRGSYNEQFF.

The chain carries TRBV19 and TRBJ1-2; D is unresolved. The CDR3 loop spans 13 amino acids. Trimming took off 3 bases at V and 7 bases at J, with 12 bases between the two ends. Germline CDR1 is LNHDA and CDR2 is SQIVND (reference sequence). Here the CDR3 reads CASSIGQFSGYTF. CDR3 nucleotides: TGTGCCAGTAGTATTGGGCAGTTTAGTGGCTACACCTTC.

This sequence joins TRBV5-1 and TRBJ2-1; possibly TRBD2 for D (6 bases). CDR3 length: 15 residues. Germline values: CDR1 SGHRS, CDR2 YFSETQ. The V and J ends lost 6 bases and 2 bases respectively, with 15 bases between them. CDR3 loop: CASTLMEGPYNEQFF. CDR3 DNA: TGCGCCAGCACCCTGATGGAGGGTCCCTACAATGAGCAGTTCTTC.

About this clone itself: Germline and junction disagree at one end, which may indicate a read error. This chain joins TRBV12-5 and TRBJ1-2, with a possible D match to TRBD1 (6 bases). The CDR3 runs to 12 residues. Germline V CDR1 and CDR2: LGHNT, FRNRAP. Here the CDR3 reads CASALGAYGYAF. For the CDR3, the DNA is TGTGCTAGTGCCTTGGGGGCTTATGGCTACGCCTTC.

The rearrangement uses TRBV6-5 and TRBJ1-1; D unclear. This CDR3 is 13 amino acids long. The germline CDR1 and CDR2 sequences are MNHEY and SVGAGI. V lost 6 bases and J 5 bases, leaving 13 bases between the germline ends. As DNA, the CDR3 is TGTGCCAGCAGGGGGTACGTGGGGACTGAAGCTTTCTTT. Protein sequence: CASRGYVGTEAFF.

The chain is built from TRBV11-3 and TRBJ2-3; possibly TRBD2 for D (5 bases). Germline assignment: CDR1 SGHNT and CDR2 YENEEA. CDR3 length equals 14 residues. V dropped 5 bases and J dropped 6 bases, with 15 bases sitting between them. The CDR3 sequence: CASSRADGVDTQYF. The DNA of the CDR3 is TGTGCCAGCAGCCGAGCCGACGGGGTGGATACGCAGTATTTT. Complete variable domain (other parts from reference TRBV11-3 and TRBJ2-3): EAGVVQSPRYKIIEKKQPVAFWCNPISGHNTLYWYLQNLGQGPELLIRYENEEAVDDSQLPKDRFSAERLKGVDSTLKIQPAELGDSAVYLCASSRADGVDTQYFGPGTRLTVL.

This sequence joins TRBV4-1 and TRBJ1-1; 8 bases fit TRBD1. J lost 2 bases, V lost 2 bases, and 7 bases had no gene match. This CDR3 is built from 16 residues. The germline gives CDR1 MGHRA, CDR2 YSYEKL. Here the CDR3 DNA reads TGCGCCAGCAGCCAAAACCCGGGACAGGCCAACACTGAAGCTTTCTTT. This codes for CASSQNPGQANTEAFF.

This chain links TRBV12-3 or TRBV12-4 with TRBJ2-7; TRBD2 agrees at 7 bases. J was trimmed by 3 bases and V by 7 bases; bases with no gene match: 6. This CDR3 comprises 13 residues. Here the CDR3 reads CASKRGLNYEQYF. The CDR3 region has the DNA TGTGCCAGCAAGCGGGGCTTGAACTACGAGCAGTACTTC.

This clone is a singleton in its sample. The CDR3 loop is CASKGGQGAGGYTF. CDR3 sequence (DNA): TGCGCCAGCAAGGGCGGGCAGGGGGCCGGCGGCTACACCTTC. The chain is built from TRBV10-2 and TRBJ1-2; 8 positions agree with TRBD1. Germline V gene lookup returns CDR1 WSHSY and CDR2 SAAADI. After removal of 7 bases from V and 8 bases from J, the junction contained 12 bases not matched to a gene. This CDR3 spans 14 amino acids.

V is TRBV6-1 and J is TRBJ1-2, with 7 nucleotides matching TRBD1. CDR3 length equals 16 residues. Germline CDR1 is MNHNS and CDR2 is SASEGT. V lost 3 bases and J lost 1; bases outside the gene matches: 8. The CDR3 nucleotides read TGTGCCAGCAGTGAGACAGGGATTGATGGTAACTATGGCTACACCTTC. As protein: CASSETGIDGNYGYTF.

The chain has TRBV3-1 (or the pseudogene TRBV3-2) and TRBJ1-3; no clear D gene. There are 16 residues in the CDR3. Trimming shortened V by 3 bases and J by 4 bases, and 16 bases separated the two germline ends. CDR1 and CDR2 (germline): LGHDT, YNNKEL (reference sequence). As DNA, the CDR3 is TGTGCCAGCAGCCAGTGGGTAAATTCGGGAGGAAACACCATATATTTT. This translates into CASSQWVNSGGNTIYF.

CDR3 coding DNA: TGTGCCAGCAAACCTCGACAGATTTCACCCCTCCACTTT. This gives the protein CASKPRQISPLHF. V and J are TRBV12-3 or TRBV12-4 and TRBJ1-6, with a weak D call TRBD1 (5 bases). V lost 7 bases, J lost 9 bases, and 13 bases lay in between. CDR3 size: 13 residues.